A selection of T cell receptor beta chains follows, all from one sample in a study of blood T cell repertoires in COVID-19. Profiled with immunoSEQ multiplex PCR; TCRdb holds only in-frame clones, not every one. In the table there are roughly 190,000 clones, around 86% of which are singletons. Sequenced sample: peripheral blood. These TCRs come from a man between 65 and 85 years old with acute or convalescent COVID-19. CDR3s include the opening cysteine and the closing phenylalanine or tryptophan. D genes are given only for firm matches. Clone size is stated in some rows and not others, as once, few, many or a class when expanded.

clone size: -; J gene: TRBJ1-2; D gene: -; V gene: TRBV28; CDR3 length: 12; CDR3 protein: CASSLQGYGYTF
clone size: -; J gene: TRBJ2-6; D gene: -; V gene: TRBV4-1; CDR3 length: 16; CDR3 protein: CASMPTGSSGANVLTF
clone size: -; J gene: TRBJ2-2; D gene: TRBD2; V gene: TRBV9; CDR3 length: 16; CDR3 protein: CASSVGRGGGPGELFF
clone size: -; J gene: TRBJ2-5; D gene: TRBD2; V gene: TRBV24-1; CDR3 length: 17; CDR3 protein: CATSDLRTSGGKETQYF
clone size: few; J gene: TRBJ1-4; D gene: -; V gene: TRBV5-1; CDR3 length: 12; CDR3 protein: CASSLTGEKLFF
clone size: -; J gene: TRBJ2-5; D gene: -; V gene: TRBV30; CDR3 length: 12; CDR3 protein: CAWMGQWETQYF
clone size: -; J gene: TRBJ2-5; D gene: -; V gene: TRBV7-9; CDR3 length: 12; CDR3 protein: CASSLEDWAQYF
clone size: -; J gene: TRBJ1-4; D gene: -; V gene: TRBV5-1; CDR3 length: 15; CDR3 protein: CASSAGQLVGEKLFF
clone size: -; J gene: TRBJ2-7; D gene: TRBD2; V gene: TRBV5-6; CDR3 length: 15; CDR3 protein: CASSLGWGLAYEQYF
clone size: few; J gene: TRBJ2-5; D gene: -; V gene: TRBV12-3/TRBV12-4; CDR3 length: 12; CDR3 protein: CASSLRSETQYF
clone size: -; J gene: TRBJ1-4; D gene: TRBD1; V gene: TRBV5-1; CDR3 length: 15; CDR3 protein: CASSLAGQADEKLFF
clone size: few; J gene: TRBJ1-2; D gene: TRBD1; V gene: TRBV6-7; CDR3 length: 17; CDR3 protein: CASSLTRDRETNYGYTF
clone size: -; J gene: TRBJ1-1; D gene: TRBD1; V gene: TRBV15; CDR3 length: 13; CDR3 protein: CATSFGTGARAFF
clone size: -; J gene: TRBJ1-5; D gene: -; V gene: TRBV30; CDR3 length: 14; CDR3 protein: CAWSGAYSNQPQHF
clone size: -; J gene: TRBJ2-1; D gene: TRBD2; V gene: TRBV2; CDR3 length: 15; CDR3 protein: CASTQDRAGDNEQFF
clone size: -; J gene: TRBJ2-7; D gene: -; V gene: TRBV5-4; CDR3 length: 14; CDR3 protein: CASSLGRATYEQYF
clone size: -; J gene: TRBJ1-2; D gene: TRBD1; V gene: TRBV28; CDR3 length: 13; CDR3 protein: CASSDRGIRGYTF
clone size: -; J gene: TRBJ1-3; D gene: -; V gene: TRBV28; CDR3 length: 16; CDR3 protein: CASREEGSSSGNTIYF
clone size: -; J gene: TRBJ1-2; D gene: -; V gene: TRBV10-3; CDR3 length: 15; CDR3 protein: CAISVVWGHEYGYTF
clone size: -; J gene: TRBJ2-5; D gene: -; V gene: TRBV12-2; CDR3 length: 17; CDR3 protein: CASRLWAAGRGKETQYF
clone size: -; J gene: TRBJ2-5; D gene: TRBD1; V gene: TRBV5-1; CDR3 length: 16; CDR3 protein: CASSPSTGGWQETQYF
clone size: -; J gene: TRBJ2-7; D gene: TRBD2; V gene: TRBV5-1; CDR3 length: 15; CDR3 protein: CASSLNPAGAYEQYF
clone size: -; J gene: TRBJ2-7; D gene: TRBD2; V gene: TRBV7-3; CDR3 length: 17; CDR3 protein: CASSLTLWLAGDYEQYF
clone size: -; J gene: TRBJ2-7; D gene: -; V gene: TRBV10-3; CDR3 length: 13; CDR3 protein: CAISEGAGYEQYF
clone size: -; J gene: TRBJ2-3; D gene: TRBD1; V gene: TRBV20-1; CDR3 length: 14; CDR3 protein: CSASRQGVTDTQYF
clone size: -; J gene: TRBJ1-1; D gene: TRBD1; V gene: TRBV10-1; CDR3 length: 13; CDR3 protein: CASRQGTNTEAFF
clone size: -; J gene: TRBJ1-3; D gene: -; V gene: TRBV5-6; CDR3 length: 15; CDR3 protein: CASSLYALPRNTIYF
clone size: -; J gene: TRBJ2-3; D gene: TRBD2; V gene: TRBV27; CDR3 length: 15; CDR3 protein: CASSYGLAGVYTQYF
clone size: -; J gene: TRBJ1-4; D gene: -; V gene: TRBV30; CDR3 length: 13; CDR3 protein: CACPGSYNEKLFF
clone size: -; J gene: TRBJ1-1; D gene: -; V gene: TRBV28; CDR3 length: 11; CDR3 protein: CASSFYTEAFF
clone size: -; J gene: TRBJ2-5; D gene: -; V gene: TRBV28; CDR3 length: 14; CDR3 protein: CASTLGGAVKTQYF
clone size: -; J gene: TRBJ2-7; D gene: -; V gene: TRBV7-9; CDR3 length: 12; CDR3 protein: CASSLVNYEQYF
clone size: -; J gene: TRBJ1-2; D gene: -; V gene: TRBV28; CDR3 length: 15; CDR3 protein: CASAQTDVLGYGYTF
clone size: -; J gene: TRBJ2-2; D gene: -; V gene: TRBV5-1; CDR3 length: 15; CDR3 protein: CASLKDILNTGELFF
clone size: -; J gene: TRBJ1-3; D gene: -; V gene: TRBV9; CDR3 length: 15; CDR3 protein: CASSVGAASGNTIYF
clone size: few; J gene: TRBJ1-5; D gene: -; V gene: TRBV30; CDR3 length: 13; CDR3 protein: CAWSVQAQQPQHF